The rows below give T cell receptor beta chains drawn from one sample of a study of T-cell memory formation after mild COVID-19. MiXCR, applied by TCRdb to the 5' RACE reads, yields one record per CDR3 protein. Among about 560,000 distinct CDR3 sequences listed, approximately 19% were seen once. Sequenced: PBMCs or a T cell subset sorted from them (not recorded which). The receptors originated from an adult woman who had mild COVID-19 (a few samples of this study predate the infection). Cell type and time point are not known. Each CDR3 is given with its conserved first and last residue. The order of the fields is J gene, V gene, clone size, D gene, CDR3 DNA, CDR3 protein. A D gene is named only where the DNA matches it firmly. Clone size is shown for a subset of rows, as once, few, many or a class of expanded clone.

j_gene: TRBJ1-2
v_gene: TRBV6-2/TRBV6-3
abundance: NA
d_gene: TRBD1
CDR3nt: TGTGCCAGCAGTTACGGCGGACAGGGTCGGAATGGCTACACCTTC
CDR3aa: CASSYGGQGRNGYTF

j_gene: TRBJ2-1
v_gene: TRBV12-3/TRBV12-4
abundance: NA
d_gene: NA
CDR3nt: TGTGCCAGCAGTTTACGGGGGCAGGAGTCCTACAATGAGCAGTTCTTC
CDR3aa: CASSLRGQESYNEQFF

j_gene: TRBJ2-1
v_gene: TRBV3-1
abundance: many
d_gene: TRBD2
CDR3nt: TGTGCCAGCAGCCCCCACGCTAGCGGGAGCAATGAGCAGTTCTTC
CDR3aa: CASSPHASGSNEQFF

j_gene: TRBJ2-7
v_gene: TRBV4-2
abundance: many
d_gene: NA
CDR3nt: TGTGCCAGCAGCCAAGAAGGGTTCTACGAGCAGTACTTC
CDR3aa: CASSQEGFYEQYF

j_gene: TRBJ2-7
v_gene: TRBV4-3
abundance: many
d_gene: TRBD2
CDR3nt: TGCGCCAGCAGCCTAGGGACTAGCGCCTACGAGCAGTACTTC
CDR3aa: CASSLGTSAYEQYF

j_gene: TRBJ1-2
v_gene: TRBV7-2
abundance: NA
d_gene: TRBD1
CDR3nt: TGTGCCAGCAGCCCTGACACGGGACAGGGGAGGGGCTACACCTTC
CDR3aa: CASSPDTGQGRGYTF

j_gene: TRBJ2-1
v_gene: TRBV6-2/TRBV6-3
abundance: few
d_gene: NA
CDR3nt: TGTGCCAGCGCCAACGGTCGAGAGCAGTTCTTC
CDR3aa: CASANGREQFF

j_gene: TRBJ2-7
v_gene: TRBV6-6
abundance: NA
d_gene: TRBD1
CDR3nt: TGTGCCAGCAGTTCTAACGGCGGACAGGGCTACTCCTACGAGCAGTACTTC
CDR3aa: CASSSNGGQGYSYEQYF

j_gene: TRBJ2-2
v_gene: TRBV10-3
abundance: few
d_gene: NA
CDR3nt: TGTGCCATCAGTGAGTCGAGTCTGGGGAACACCGGGGAGCTGTTTTTT
CDR3aa: CAISESSLGNTGELFF

j_gene: TRBJ2-3
v_gene: TRBV4-1
abundance: NA
d_gene: TRBD2
CDR3nt: TGCGCCAGCAGCCCCCCGACTAGCGGGGTCACAGATACGCAGTATTTT
CDR3aa: CASSPPTSGVTDTQYF

j_gene: TRBJ1-6
v_gene: TRBV2
abundance: few
d_gene: NA
CDR3nt: TGTGCCAGCAGGCGGGGATCCTATAATTCACCCCTCCACTTT
CDR3aa: CASRRGSYNSPLHF

j_gene: TRBJ2-6
v_gene: TRBV12-3/TRBV12-4
abundance: few
d_gene: NA
CDR3nt: TGTGCCAGCAGTCCGCCACAGGCTGGGGCCAACGTCCTGACTTTC
CDR3aa: CASSPPQAGANVLTF

j_gene: TRBJ1-1
v_gene: TRBV11-2
abundance: NA
d_gene: NA
CDR3nt: TGTGCCAGCAGCTTAGGAACCGGACGGCCCGAAGCTTTCTTT
CDR3aa: CASSLGTGRPEAFF

j_gene: TRBJ2-1
v_gene: TRBV5-1
abundance: many
d_gene: NA
CDR3nt: TGCGCCAGCAGCCAGGGACTCCTGGGTGACAATGAGCAGTTCTTC
CDR3aa: CASSQGLLGDNEQFF

j_gene: TRBJ2-1
v_gene: TRBV12-3/TRBV12-4
abundance: few
d_gene: TRBD1
CDR3nt: TGTGCCAGCAGTTTTGGGACAGGGATGGTGAATGAGCAGTTCTTC
CDR3aa: CASSFGTGMVNEQFF

j_gene: TRBJ2-2
v_gene: TRBV5-1
abundance: few
d_gene: NA
CDR3nt: TGCGCCAGCAGCGGACTCACGAACACCGGGGAGCTGTTTTTT
CDR3aa: CASSGLTNTGELFF

j_gene: TRBJ2-7
v_gene: TRBV12-3/TRBV12-4
abundance: few
d_gene: NA
CDR3nt: TGTGCCAGCAGTTTAGGACACGGGGTCGGGGAGCAGTACTTC
CDR3aa: CASSLGHGVGEQYF

j_gene: TRBJ2-5
v_gene: TRBV11-1
abundance: NA
d_gene: NA
CDR3nt: TGTGCCAGCAGCTTCCGTCAGCGGAAAGAGACCCAGTACTTC
CDR3aa: CASSFRQRKETQYF

j_gene: TRBJ2-2
v_gene: TRBV6-1
abundance: NA
d_gene: NA
CDR3nt: TGTGCCAGCAGGCACTATGACAGGACCGGGGAGCTGTTTTTT
CDR3aa: CASRHYDRTGELFF

j_gene: TRBJ2-2
v_gene: TRBV12-3/TRBV12-4
abundance: NA
d_gene: NA
CDR3nt: TGTGCCAGCAGTTTTCGGCTAGCGTTCGGGGAGCTGTTTTTT
CDR3aa: CASSFRLAFGELFF

j_gene: TRBJ2-1
v_gene: TRBV7-3
abundance: few
d_gene: NA
CDR3nt: TGTGCCAGCAGCGGACTCGGCGGAAACTACAATGAGCAGTTCTTC
CDR3aa: CASSGLGGNYNEQFF

j_gene: TRBJ1-1
v_gene: TRBV7-9
abundance: few
d_gene: NA
CDR3nt: TGTGCCAGCAGCTTACGGACCACTGAAGCTTTCTTT
CDR3aa: CASSLRTTEAFF

j_gene: TRBJ2-1
v_gene: TRBV27
abundance: many
d_gene: TRBD1
CDR3nt: TGTGCCAGCAGTTTGCGACAGGGTTTGCGGTACAATGAGCAGTTCTTC
CDR3aa: CASSLRQGLRYNEQFF

j_gene: TRBJ2-2
v_gene: TRBV7-9
abundance: NA
d_gene: NA
CDR3nt: TGTGCCAGCAGCTTCTCTTCAGGGGACACCGGGGAGCTGTTTTTT
CDR3aa: CASSFSSGDTGELFF

j_gene: TRBJ2-5
v_gene: TRBV9
abundance: few
d_gene: NA
CDR3nt: TGTGCCAGCAGCGTAGAATGGGAAGAGACCCAGTACTTC
CDR3aa: CASSVEWEETQYF

j_gene: TRBJ1-1
v_gene: TRBV29-1
abundance: many
d_gene: NA
CDR3nt: TGCAGCGTCCTCTACAATTCGGCCAAAAGCGACACTGAAGCTTTCTTT
CDR3aa: CSVLYNSAKSDTEAFF

j_gene: TRBJ2-7
v_gene: TRBV5-5
abundance: NA
d_gene: NA
CDR3nt: TGTGCCAGCAGTGACGAATTACGCTCCTACGAGCAGTACTTC
CDR3aa: CASSDELRSYEQYF

j_gene: TRBJ2-7
v_gene: TRBV7-9
abundance: few
d_gene: NA
CDR3nt: TGTGCCAGCAGCTTAGCCTTCTCTGGGGGCGGCCACGAGCAGTACTTC
CDR3aa: CASSLAFSGGGHEQYF

j_gene: TRBJ1-2
v_gene: TRBV29-1
abundance: NA
d_gene: NA
CDR3nt: TGCAGCGTTGTTGAGCGCTATGGCTACACCTTC
CDR3aa: CSVVERYGYTF

j_gene: TRBJ2-4
v_gene: TRBV12-3/TRBV12-4
abundance: many
d_gene: TRBD2
CDR3nt: TGTGCCAGCAGTTTCGGGACTAACCTAGCCAAAAACATTCAGTACTTC
CDR3aa: CASSFGTNLAKNIQYF

j_gene: TRBJ2-1
v_gene: TRBV7-8
abundance: few
d_gene: TRBD1
CDR3nt: TGTGCCAGCAGCACACAGGGGGCGCAAAATGAGCAGTTCTTC
CDR3aa: CASSTQGAQNEQFF

j_gene: TRBJ2-2
v_gene: TRBV6-1
abundance: few
d_gene: NA
CDR3nt: TGTGCCAGCATCCTCGGCTCCGGCGGGGCCACCGGGGAGCTGTTTTTT
CDR3aa: CASILGSGGATGELFF

j_gene: TRBJ2-7
v_gene: TRBV6-2/TRBV6-3
abundance: NA
d_gene: NA
CDR3nt: TGTGCCAGCAGGCCAGAGCTATCCCCCTACGAGCAGTACTTC
CDR3aa: CASRPELSPYEQYF

j_gene: TRBJ2-7
v_gene: TRBV3-1
abundance: many
d_gene: NA
CDR3nt: TGTGCCAGCAGCCAAGGAATCTACGAGCAGTACTTC
CDR3aa: CASSQGIYEQYF

j_gene: TRBJ2-5
v_gene: TRBV6-5
abundance: NA
d_gene: TRBD1
CDR3nt: TGTGCCAGCAACCCGGGACAGGGATTTCAAGAGACCCAGTACTTC
CDR3aa: CASNPGQGFQETQYF

j_gene: TRBJ1-1
v_gene: TRBV7-9
abundance: NA
d_gene: TRBD1
CDR3nt: TGTGCCAGCAGCTCCTTGGGACAGACTAACACTGAAGCTTTCTTT
CDR3aa: CASSSLGQTNTEAFF

j_gene: TRBJ2-5
v_gene: TRBV3-1
abundance: NA
d_gene: NA
CDR3nt: TGTGCCAGCAGCCAAGGTTTGGGCAGCCAAGAGACCCAGTACTTC
CDR3aa: CASSQGLGSQETQYF

j_gene: TRBJ2-5
v_gene: TRBV5-1
abundance: NA
d_gene: NA
CDR3nt: TGCGCCAGCAGCCTCTACAGGGAGGGGACCCAGTACTTC
CDR3aa: CASSLYREGTQYF

j_gene: TRBJ2-5
v_gene: TRBV7-2
abundance: NA
d_gene: TRBD2
CDR3nt: TGTGCCAGCAGCTTAGCTCCAGGGACTAGCAAAGAGACCCAGTACTTC
CDR3aa: CASSLAPGTSKETQYF

j_gene: TRBJ2-3
v_gene: TRBV5-4
abundance: NA
d_gene: TRBD2
CDR3nt: TGTGCCAGCAGCGAACTAGCGGGGCCCACAGATACGCAGTATTTT
CDR3aa: CASSELAGPTDTQYF

j_gene: TRBJ2-3
v_gene: TRBV4-2
abundance: NA
d_gene: TRBD1
CDR3nt: TGTGCCAGCAGCAAGATCGGGGCAGGGGGCTCAGATACGCAGTATTTT
CDR3aa: CASSKIGAGGSDTQYF

j_gene: TRBJ2-7
v_gene: TRBV19
abundance: many
d_gene: TRBD2
CDR3nt: TGTGCCAGTAGTTCGGCGGGGGGCTACGAGCAGTACTTC
CDR3aa: CASSSAGGYEQYF

j_gene: TRBJ2-2
v_gene: TRBV30
abundance: NA
d_gene: TRBD2
CDR3nt: TGTGCCTGGAGTGTACTAGCGGGAGCTGCCGGGGAGCTGTTTTTT
CDR3aa: CAWSVLAGAAGELFF

j_gene: TRBJ2-1
v_gene: TRBV29-1
abundance: NA
d_gene: NA
CDR3nt: TGCAGCGTTGAAGGGGGCCGGGACACCTACAATGAGCAGTTCTTC
CDR3aa: CSVEGGRDTYNEQFF

j_gene: TRBJ2-1
v_gene: TRBV5-1
abundance: NA
d_gene: TRBD2
CDR3nt: TGCGCCAGCAGCTCACTAGCGGGGGATGGTAATGAGCAGTTCTTC
CDR3aa: CASSSLAGDGNEQFF

j_gene: TRBJ1-1
v_gene: TRBV11-2
abundance: NA
d_gene: NA
CDR3nt: TGTGCCAGCAGCTTAGATCGGAACGGATGGAACACTGAAGCTTTCTTT
CDR3aa: CASSLDRNGWNTEAFF

j_gene: TRBJ2-7
v_gene: TRBV5-4
abundance: few
d_gene: NA
CDR3nt: TGTGCCAGCAGCAAGAGTTCCTCCGAGCAGTACTTC
CDR3aa: CASSKSSSEQYF

j_gene: TRBJ2-1
v_gene: TRBV12-3/TRBV12-4
abundance: few
d_gene: NA
CDR3nt: TGTGCCAGCAGTTTTAACGGAAACAATGAGCAGTTCTTC
CDR3aa: CASSFNGNNEQFF

j_gene: TRBJ2-5
v_gene: TRBV7-8
abundance: few
d_gene: TRBD2
CDR3nt: TGTGCCAGCACTCGAAGCGGGAGAGGGGAGACCCAGTACTTC
CDR3aa: CASTRSGRGETQYF

j_gene: TRBJ2-2
v_gene: TRBV5-1
abundance: once
d_gene: TRBD2
CDR3nt: TGCGCCAGCAGCTTCGGGGGGATGAACACCGGGGAGCTGTTTTTT
CDR3aa: CASSFGGMNTGELFF

j_gene: TRBJ2-7
v_gene: TRBV4-1
abundance: NA
d_gene: TRBD1
CDR3nt: TGCGCCAGCAGCCAAGTGGGACGGACAGGGACCTACGAGCAGTACTTC
CDR3aa: CASSQVGRTGTYEQYF

j_gene: TRBJ1-1
v_gene: TRBV5-6
abundance: few
d_gene: NA
CDR3nt: TGTGCCAGCACCGCCCCCAGGGAGGTGAACACTGAAGCTTTCTTT
CDR3aa: CASTAPREVNTEAFF

j_gene: TRBJ1-2
v_gene: TRBV6-2/TRBV6-3
abundance: NA
d_gene: NA
CDR3nt: TGTGCCAGCAGTTACCTCCCTGGTGGTTACACCTTC
CDR3aa: CASSYLPGGYTF

j_gene: TRBJ1-1
v_gene: TRBV4-3
abundance: NA
d_gene: TRBD1
CDR3nt: TGCGCCAGCAGCCAAGGTAGAGGGGGCTGGGACACTGAAGCTTTCTTT
CDR3aa: CASSQGRGGWDTEAFF